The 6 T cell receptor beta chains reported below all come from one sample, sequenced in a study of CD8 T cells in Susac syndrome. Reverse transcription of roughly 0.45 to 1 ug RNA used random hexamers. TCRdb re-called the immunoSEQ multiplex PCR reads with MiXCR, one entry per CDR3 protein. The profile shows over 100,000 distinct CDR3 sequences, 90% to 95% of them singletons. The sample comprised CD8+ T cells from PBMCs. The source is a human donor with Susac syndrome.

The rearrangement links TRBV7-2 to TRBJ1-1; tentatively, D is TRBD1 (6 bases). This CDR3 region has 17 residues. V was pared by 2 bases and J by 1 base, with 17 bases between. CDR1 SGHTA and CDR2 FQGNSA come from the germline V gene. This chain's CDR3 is CASSLKAAGAWNTEAFF. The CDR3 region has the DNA TGTGCCAGCAGCTTAAAGGCGGCAGGGGCCTGGAACACTGAAGCTTTCTTT. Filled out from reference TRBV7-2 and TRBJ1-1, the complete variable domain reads GAGVSQSPSNKVTEKGKDVELRCDPISGHTALYWYRQSLGQGLEFLIYFQGNSAPDKSGLPSDRFSAERTGGSVSTLTIQRTQQEDSAVYLCASSLKAAGAWNTEAFFGQGTRLTVV.

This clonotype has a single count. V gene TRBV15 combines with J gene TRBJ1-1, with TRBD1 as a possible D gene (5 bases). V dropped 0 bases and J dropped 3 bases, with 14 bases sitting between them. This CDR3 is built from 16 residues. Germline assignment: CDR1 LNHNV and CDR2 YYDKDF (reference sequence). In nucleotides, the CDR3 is TGTGCCACCAGCAGAGATCGGGGCTCCGTTCACACTGAAGCTTTCTTT. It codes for CATSRDRGSVHTEAFF.

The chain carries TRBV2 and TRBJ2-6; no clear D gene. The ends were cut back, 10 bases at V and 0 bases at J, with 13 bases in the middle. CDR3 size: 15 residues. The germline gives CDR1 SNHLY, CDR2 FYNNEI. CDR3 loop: CAIHPRSSGANVLTF. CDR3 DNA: TGTGCCATCCACCCGAGGAGCTCTGGGGCCAACGTCCTGACTTTC.

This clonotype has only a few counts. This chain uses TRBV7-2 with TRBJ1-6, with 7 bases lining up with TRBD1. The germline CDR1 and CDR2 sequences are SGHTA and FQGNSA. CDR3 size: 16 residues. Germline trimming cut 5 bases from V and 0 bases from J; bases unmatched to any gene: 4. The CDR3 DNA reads TGTGCCAGCAGCCTCCGGGACAGCTCCTATAATTCACCCCTCCACTTT. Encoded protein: CASSLRDSSYNSPLHF.

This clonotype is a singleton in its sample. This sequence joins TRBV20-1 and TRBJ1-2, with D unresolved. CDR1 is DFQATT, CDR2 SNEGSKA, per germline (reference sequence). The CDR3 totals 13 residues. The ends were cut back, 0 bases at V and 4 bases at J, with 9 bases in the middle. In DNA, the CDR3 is TGCAGTGCTAGAGAGACACCAGCCTATGGCTACACCTTC. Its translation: CSARETPAYGYTF.

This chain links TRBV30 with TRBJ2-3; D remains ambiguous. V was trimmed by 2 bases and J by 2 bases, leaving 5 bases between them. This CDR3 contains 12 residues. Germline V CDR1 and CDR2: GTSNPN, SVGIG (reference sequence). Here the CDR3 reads CAWSPNTDTQYF. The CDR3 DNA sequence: TGTGCCTGGAGTCCCAACACAGATACGCAGTATTTT.